This TCR beta chain emerged from a study of blood T cell repertoires in COVID-19. Clones were read by immunoSEQ multiplex PCR, and TCRdb kept only the in-frame ones, dropping some. The data hold about 110,000 clones, with 84% observed a single time. The CDR3 is 15 residues long. Germline V lookup: CDR1 SNHLY, CDR2 FYNNEI. Trimming left V 6 bases short and J 0 bases short, with 13 bases between. The sequencing sample was made of peripheral blood. This TCR was sampled from a woman in her fifties or sixties with acute or convalescent COVID-19. The chain carries TRBV2 and TRBJ2-3; D possibly corresponds to TRBD1 (5 bases). Here the CDR3 DNA reads TGTGCCAGCAGCCTTGGGCAGGGAAGCACAGATACGCAGTATTTT. Translated, it gives CASSLGQGSTDTQYF.